This TCR beta chain was obtained from a study of beta chain features in type 1 diabetes. Study conclusions and caveats: Relative to healthy donors, patients appeared to have naive, central memory and Treg TCRB repertoires that were more similar. TCRB CDR3s were moderately but significantly shorter in Type 1 diabetes patients in all four CD4+ subsets. More deletions and fewer insertions at VDJ junctions were found in patients with type 1 diabetes.

CD45RO/CCR7/CD25/CD127/CD95/CD27 sorting isolated CD4+ naive, central memory, regulatory and stem cell-like memory cells. About this clone: Antigen specificity is unknown.

The study reverse transcribed the entire isolated RNA, so it sequenced expressed TCRB transcripts. Method: immunoSEQ multiplex PCR; TCRdb's copy keeps in-frame clones and lacks some. The sample consists of around 150,000 clones, roughly 8.1% of them appearing once. Specimen: central memory CD4+ T cells from blood. This TCR was recovered from a man aged 18 to 30 in good health.

CDR3 nucleotides: TGTGCCAGCAGCTCGGACAGGGCCACAGATACGCAGTATTTT. This gives the protein CASSSDRATDTQYF. The V gene is TRBV5-5, the J gene TRBJ2-3; 8 bases agree with TRBD1. The CDR3 contains 14 residues. V lost 3 bases, J lost 2 bases, and 2 bases stayed unmatched. Germline-derived CDR1 and CDR2 are SGHKS and YYEKEE (reference sequence).